Shown below are 18 T cell receptor beta chains from a single sample sequenced in a study of T cell responses to AZD1222 COVID-19 vaccine. Generated by immunoSEQ multiplex PCR, the TCRdb table keeps only in-frame clones and is missing some. The data show 96,000 or so clones, under 90% seen once. Sample: peripheral blood, taken on day 0 of AZD1222 vaccination. The receptor set was obtained from an adult in good health.

This sequence joins TRBV6-5 and TRBJ1-2, with D perhaps matching TRBD1 (5 bases). In germline, CDR1 is MNHEY, CDR2 SVGAGI. The CDR3 runs 13 residues. V lost 6 bases and J 4 bases, leaving 12 bases between the germline ends. The CDR3, as DNA: TGTGCCAGCAGGTTTTCAGGGTCCTATGGCTACACCTTC. This encodes CASRFSGSYGYTF.

The chain joins TRBV28 to TRBJ2-1, with D unclear. Per the germline V gene, CDR1 is MDHEN and CDR2 is SYDVKM. V dropped 6 bases and J dropped 5 bases, with 5 bases sitting between them. The CDR3 is 11 amino acids. CDR3 bases: TGTGCCAGCAGCCTAAACAATGAGCAGTTCTTC. This sequence encodes CASSLNNEQFF.

The chain links TRBV4-1 to TRBJ2-3; tentatively, D is TRBD2 (6 bases). In germline, CDR1 is MGHRA, CDR2 YSYEKL. The germline V and J ends were trimmed by 8 bases and 3 bases, with 18 bases remaining between them. The CDR3 runs 15 residues. The CDR3: CASLPTVGGTDTQYF. DNA for the CDR3: TGCGCCAGCCTACCGACGGTTGGGGGGACAGATACGCAGTATTTT.

This sequence joins TRBV24-1 and TRBJ2-5; 9 bases agree with TRBD1. From germline, CDR1 is KGHDR and CDR2 SFDVKD. There are 15 residues in the CDR3. V was clipped by 5 bases and J by 5 bases; unmatched bases: 8. Here the CDR3 reads CATSGEDRGDETQYF. CDR3 coding DNA: TGTGCCACCAGTGGCGAAGACAGGGGGGATGAGACCCAGTACTTC.

This chain links TRBV3-1 (or the pseudogene TRBV3-2) with TRBJ1-5, with D unclear. Trimming pared 1 base from V and 6 bases from J, leaving 13 bases between. Per the germline V gene, CDR1 is LGHDT and CDR2 is YNNKEL (reference sequence). This CDR3 contains 15 residues. DNA of the CDR3: TGTGCCAGCAGCCAAGGGGTAATGGGCTTTCAGCCCCAGCATTTT. Translation gives CASSQGVMGFQPQHF.

The V call is TRBV19, the J call TRBJ2-2; 7 bases are a match to TRBD2. This CDR3 is built from 15 residues. CDR1 is LNHDA and CDR2 is SQIVND in the germline V gene (reference sequence). V was clipped by 3 bases and J by 5 bases; unmatched bases: 6. The DNA of the CDR3 is TGTGCCAGTAGTATGACGGGGGGTTCAACCGGGGAGCTGTTTTTT. Its protein product is CASSMTGGSTGELFF. The variable domain in full, completed from reference TRBV19 and TRBJ2-2, reads DGGITQSPKYLFRKEGQNVTLSCEQNLNHDAMYWYRQDPGQGLRLIYYSQIVNDFQKGDIAEGYSVSREKKESFPLTVTSAQKNPTAFYLCASSMTGGSTGELFFGEGSRLTVL.

V usage is TRBV21-1 and J usage is TRBJ1-2. TRBV21-1 is a pseudogene locus. The CDR3 runs to 13 residues. The CDR3 sequence: CASSKVGPRGYTF. The CDR3, as DNA: TGTGCCAGCAGCAAAGTGGGCCCTAGAGGCTACACCTTC.

The V gene is TRBV14, the J gene TRBJ1-3, with no clear D. The germline V gene encodes CDR1 SGHDN and CDR2 FVKESK. Trimming removed 5 bases from V and 7 bases from J, with 6 bases in between. The CDR3 is 11 amino acids. Here the CDR3 reads CASSVGNTIYF. Here the CDR3 DNA reads TGTGCCAGCAGCGTGGGGAACACCATATATTTT.

The chain is built from TRBV21-1 and TRBJ2-5; TRBD2, the D gene given by the table, was not confirmed from the DNA. TRBV21-1 is marked as a pseudogene. This CDR3 comprises 14 residues. Here the CDR3 reads CASTTPVPTETQYF. CDR3 coding DNA: TGTGCCAGCACGACTCCGGTCCCAACGGAGACCCAGTACTTC.

This rearrangement joins TRBV9 to TRBJ2-7; D might be TRBD1 (6 bases). V lost 0 bases to trimming and J lost 2 bases, with 12 bases between them. Germline loops: CDR1 SGDLS, CDR2 YYNGEE. The CDR3 runs 15 residues. CDR3 amino acids: CASSVGQGLAYEQYF. In nucleotides, the CDR3 is TGTGCCAGCAGCGTAGGCCAGGGGTTGGCCTACGAGCAGTACTTC.

The chain is built from TRBV28 and TRBJ2-7, with unresolved D. CDR3 length: 13 residues. V lost 2 bases and J lost 8, with 13 bases in between. Germline V gives CDR1 MDHEN, CDR2 SYDVKM. CDR3 protein: CASSLGSQPKQYF. The CDR3 DNA reads as TGTGCCAGCAGTTTAGGGTCCCAGCCGAAGCAGTACTTC.

The chain has TRBV2 and TRBJ2-7; the D call may be TRBD1 or TRBD2 (5 bases each). Trimming stripped 8 bases from V and 7 bases from J, with 21 bases between. The CDR3 runs to 14 residues. The germline gives CDR1 SNHLY, CDR2 FYNNEI. Here the CDR3 reads CASLEPGPPMEQYF. The CDR3 coding sequence is TGTGCCAGCCTCGAACCGGGGCCCCCTATGGAGCAGTACTTC.

The chain couples TRBV27 to TRBJ2-7; no clear D. In germline, CDR1 is MNHEY, CDR2 SMNVEV (reference sequence). Between the trimmed V and J ends, which lost 10 bases and 9 bases, there was a span of 10 bases. The CDR3 has 9 amino acids. CDR3 protein: CATPRGQYF. The DNA for the CDR3 is TGTGCCACCCCCCGAGGGCAGTACTTC.

The CDR3 loop is CASSLKGYGYTF. The CDR3 nucleotides read TGTGCCAGCAGTTTAAAAGGCTATGGCTACACCTTC. V usage is TRBV27 and J usage is TRBJ1-2; the D is unclear. V was trimmed by 2 bases and J by 4 bases, leaving 5 bases between them. CDR1 and CDR2 (germline): MNHEY, SMNVEV (reference sequence). This CDR3 region has 12 residues.

The V and J genes are TRBV4-3 and TRBJ2-7; 7 bases are shared with TRBD1. Germline trimming cut 2 bases from V and 5 bases from J; bases unmatched to any gene: 12. CDR1 LGHNA and CDR2 YSLEER come from the germline V gene. This CDR3 spans 16 amino acids. The CDR3 bases are TGCGCCAGCAGCCAATTTCGGACAGGTCTTCTCCACGAGCAGTACTTC. This encodes CASSQFRTGLLHEQYF.

The V call is TRBV6-1, the J call TRBJ1-1, with D perhaps matching TRBD1 (5 bases). This CDR3 is built from 14 residues. V lost 1 base and J lost 5, with 11 bases in between. CDR1 is MNHNS and CDR2 is SASEGT in the germline V gene. CDR3 in amino acids: CASSEVGGYTEAFF. The CDR3 DNA reads as TGTGCCAGCAGTGAAGTGGGGGGGTATACTGAAGCTTTCTTT.

The CDR3 loop is CASTLEAGVSNGYTF. The CDR3 DNA is TGTGCCAGTACCCTGGAGGCAGGGGTATCCAATGGCTACACCTTC. The chain is built from TRBV19 and TRBJ1-2, with D maybe TRBD1 (6 bases). CDR3 size: 15 residues. CDR1 and CDR2 (germline): LNHDA, SQIVND (reference sequence). V gave up 7 bases and J gave up 6 bases, with 21 bases separating them.

This clone was counted a single time. The rearrangement links TRBV23-1 to TRBJ2-7; D perhaps matches TRBD1 (6 bases). TRBV23-1 is assigned to the ORF class and has an uncertain function. Trimming took 3 bases from V and 0 from J, leaving 21 bases between them. There are 18 residues in the CDR3. Here the CDR3 DNA reads TGCGCCAGCAGTCACCTGAGGATCCGGGACACCGGCTCCTACGAGCAGTACTTC. Its translation: CASSHLRIRDTGSYEQYF.